The clone carrying this TCR beta chain was recorded a few times. What it binds is unknown. By quantitative 5'-RACE with molecular barcodes, the TCR beta libraries were made. TCRdb reanalysed the 5' RACE reads using MiXCR and keeps one entry per CDR3 protein. The sample includes about 90,000 distinct CDR3 sequences, more than 8.5% of them seen just once. This entry belongs to a study of CD8 T cells in ankylosing spondylitis. Study-level points and caveats: One TCR beta motif, made up of fewer than 10 highly homologous variants, appeared characteristic of ankylosing spondylitis blood.

The sample taken for sequencing was blood, either unsorted or a sorted T cell fraction (not recorded which). The TCR was taken from a male donor with ankylosing spondylitis.

In nucleotides, the CDR3 is TGTGCCAGCAGTTTTTCGGCGGGAGGGCCCGATGAGCAGTTCTTC. It specifies CASSFSAGGPDEQFF. V gene TRBV12-3 or TRBV12-4 combines with J gene TRBJ2-1; 9 nucleotides agree with TRBD2. This CDR3 has 15 residues. The V segment lost 3 bases and the J segment 8 bases; nucleotides outside the gene matches: 8.